The 14 T cell receptor beta chains below were found in one sample sequenced in a study of blood T cells in healthy people across ages (dated by TCRdb to between 2014 and 2017). The library was generated by 5' RACE. The sequencing machine was an Illumina HiSeq 2500. The second PCR ran for about 7 to 11 cycles and used a J-beta primer mix along with a sample-barcoded 5' primer. The public reads were reanalyzed by TCRdb: fastp trimming at Q25, MiXCR alignment, in-frame beta chains only. Entries are consolidated by CDR3 protein sequence, retaining the most common genes and DNA. A total of fewer than 950,000 distinct CDR3 sequences appear in this sample, under 40% of them only once. 13% of the sample rests with the top ten. Sequenced input: blood. The source of these receptors is a man between 18 and 29 years old in good health.

This sequence joins TRBV5-5 and TRBJ1-1; 7 bases fit TRBD1. Germline CDR1 is SGHKS and CDR2 is YYEKEE (reference sequence). The V and J ends lost 0 bases and 7 bases, in that order; junction bases with no gene match: 6. The CDR3 covers 14 residues. The CDR3 nucleotides read TGTGCCAGCAGCTTGGGAACAGGGGTGAATGAAGCTTTCTTT. Its protein is CASSLGTGVNEAFF.

The table lists this clonotype with a few counts. This sequence joins TRBV20-1 and TRBJ2-5; TRBD1 agrees at 8 bases. Trimming cost V 0 bases and J 11 bases; bases outside gene matches: 14. From germline, CDR1 is DFQATT and CDR2 SNEGSKA (reference sequence). This CDR3 comprises 15 residues. The CDR3 nucleotides read TGCAGTGCTAGAGAATCCAGACAGGGGCGCAATGAGCAGTACTTC. It codes for CSARESRQGRNEQYF.

This clonotype was seen a few times. The chain has TRBV19 and TRBJ2-1; TRBD1 matches at 7 bases. Unmatched junction bases numbered 6, after V lost 5 bases and J lost 8 bases. CDR3 length: 13 amino acids. Germline V lookup: CDR1 LNHDA, CDR2 SQIVND (reference sequence). Here the CDR3 reads CASSQGTDDEQFF. In DNA form, the CDR3 reads TGTGCCAGTAGTCAGGGGACAGATGATGAGCAGTTCTTC. The whole variable domain, remainder taken from reference TRBV19 and TRBJ2-1, is DGGITQSPKYLFRKEGQNVTLSCEQNLNHDAMYWYRQDPGQGLRLIYYSQIVNDFQKGDIAEGYSVSREKKESFPLTVTSAQKNPTAFYLCASSQGTDDEQFFGPGTRLTVL.

This chain uses TRBV4-2 with TRBJ2-4; 10 nucleotides agree with TRBD1. V shed 0 bases, J shed 2 bases, and the junction held 10 bases outside the gene matches. Per the germline V gene, CDR1 is LGHNA and CDR2 is YNFKEQ. There are 19 residues in the CDR3. CDR3 DNA sequence: TGTGCCAGCAGCCAAGAAAATAGAGGGACAGGGGATACCAAAAACATTCAGTACTTC. Translating it yields CASSQENRGTGDTKNIQYF.

This clonotype was counted many times. The chain is built from TRBV12-3 or TRBV12-4 and TRBJ1-5, with 8 nucleotides matching TRBD1. CDR3 length: 15 residues. The J segment lost 2 bases and the V segment lost 5 bases, leaving 5 bases of the junction unmatched. In nucleotides, the CDR3 is TGTGCCAGCAGTCCTCAGGGGGCAGGCAATCAGCCCCAGCATTTT. It yields the protein CASSPQGAGNQPQHF.

Of note for this clonotype: Relative to the germline gene, one junction end is altered; a read error may explain this. The rearrangement uses TRBV24-1 and TRBJ2-3; no clear D. The CDR3 sequence is 12 residues long. In germline, CDR1 is KGHDR, CDR2 SFDVKD. The CDR3 bases are TGTGTCACCGCCAGCTTTGGGGATACGCAGTATTTT. Translated, it gives CVTASFGDTQYF.

With respect to this clonotype: Since a much larger clone is just one base distant, this may be a read error. The V gene is TRBV2, the J gene TRBJ2-7; D not resolved. Germline lookup yields CDR1 SNHLY and CDR2 FYNNEI. This CDR3 contains 14 residues. Written as DNA, the CDR3 is TGTGCCAGCAGTCGATCAACAGTTTCCTACGGGCAGTACTTC. Translation: CASSRSTVSYGQYF.

The V gene is TRBV14, the J gene TRBJ2-7, with 8 bases that match TRBD1. The DNA end lines up better with TRBJ2-5; the J call may be wrong. CDR3 length: 14 amino acids. CDR1 and CDR2 from the germline V gene are SGHDN and FVKESK. Here the CDR3 DNA reads TGTGCCAGCAGCCAACAGGACAGGGTGGAGACCCAGTACTTC. Protein product: CASSQQDRVETQYF.

V gene TRBV12-3 or TRBV12-4 combines with J gene TRBJ1-2; 7 bases are shared with TRBD1. This CDR3 comprises 17 residues. V was pared by 0 bases and J by 2 bases, with 9 bases of the junction left unmatched. CDR3 sequence reads: CASSLATSRGQNYGYTF. CDR3 nucleotides: TGTGCCAGCAGTTTAGCGACCTCGAGGGGGCAAAACTATGGCTACACCTTC.

This chain uses TRBV29-1 with TRBJ2-3; TRBD2 aligns across 12 bases. CDR3 length equals 17 residues. Germline CDR1 reads SQVTM; CDR2 reads ANQGSEA. V shed 6 bases, J shed 2 bases, and the junction held 12 bases outside the gene matches. The CDR3 spells CSVERLAGALYTDTQYF. CDR3 DNA: TGCAGCGTGGAAAGACTAGCGGGGGCCCTTTACACAGATACGCAGTATTTT.

This clonotype was detected only a few times. The rearrangement links TRBV7-2 to TRBJ2-3, with 10 bases fitting TRBD2. CDR1 SGHTA and CDR2 FQGNSA come from the germline V gene. This CDR3 is 16 amino acids long. J lost 2 bases, V lost 3 bases, and 5 bases had no gene match. The CDR3 reads CASSFRSGGFTDTQYF. CDR3 sequence (DNA): TGTGCCAGCAGCTTCCGTAGCGGGGGGTTCACAGATACGCAGTATTTT.

The chain combines TRBV4-3 with TRBJ2-7; 7 bases align to TRBD2. The CDR3 covers 17 residues. The ends lost 0 bases at V and 0 bases at J; junction bases unmatched: 8. Germline lookup yields CDR1 LGHNA and CDR2 YSLEER. The CDR3 sequence: CASSQEPGGFSSYEQYF. The CDR3, as DNA: TGCGCCAGCAGCCAAGAACCGGGGGGATTCAGCTCCTACGAGCAGTACTTC.

V gene TRBV20-1 combines with J gene TRBJ2-5; TRBD1 matches 9 bases. J lost 3 bases, V lost 3 bases, and 5 bases had no gene match. CDR3 length equals 14 residues. From germline, CDR1 is DFQATT and CDR2 SNEGSKA (reference sequence). Here the CDR3 DNA reads TGCAGTGCTAGTACGGGACAGGGAGAAGAGACCCAGTACTTC. Protein product: CSASTGQGEETQYF.

Of note for this clonotype: A much larger clone lies one base from this, so it may be a read error. V gene TRBV4-3 combines with J gene TRBJ2-1; TRBD2 might be the D (7 bases). The CDR3 spans 16 residues. CDR1 is LGHNA and CDR2 is YSLEER in the germline V gene. The CDR3, as DNA: TGCGCCGGCAGCCAAGATTGGGGGGGCCTTAACAATGAGCAGTTCTTC. It yields the protein CAGSQDWGGLNNEQFF.